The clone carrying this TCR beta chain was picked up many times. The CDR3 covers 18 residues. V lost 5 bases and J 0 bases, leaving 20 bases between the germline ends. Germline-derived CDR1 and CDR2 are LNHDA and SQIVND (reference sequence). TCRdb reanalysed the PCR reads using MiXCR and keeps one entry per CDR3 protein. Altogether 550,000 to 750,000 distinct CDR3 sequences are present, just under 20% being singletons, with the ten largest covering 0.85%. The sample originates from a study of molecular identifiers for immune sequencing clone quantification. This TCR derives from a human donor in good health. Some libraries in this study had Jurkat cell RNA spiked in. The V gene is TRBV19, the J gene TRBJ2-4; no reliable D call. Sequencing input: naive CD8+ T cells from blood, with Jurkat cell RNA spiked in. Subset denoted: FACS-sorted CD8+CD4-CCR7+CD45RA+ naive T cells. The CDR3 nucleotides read TGTGCCAGTAGTGCCCTGGGATACGACCAGATAGCCAAAAACATTCAGTACTTC. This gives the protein CASSALGYDQIAKNIQYF.